One and the same sample provided the 27 T cell receptor beta chains below, sequenced in a study of blood T cell repertoires in COVID-19. The assay was immunoSEQ multiplex PCR, and TCRdb's table has in-frame clones only and misses some. The sample lists some 100,000 clones, around 82% occurring once. Specimen: peripheral blood. The receptors were gathered from a middle-aged man with active or convalescent COVID-19.

The V gene is TRBV12-3 or TRBV12-4, the J gene TRBJ1-5; TRBD1 aligns across 7 bases. The V gene end was trimmed by 6 bases and the J gene end by 6 bases; junction bases not matched to a gene: 5. The CDR3 runs to 13 residues. Here the CDR3 reads CASSRDRVQPQHF. The DNA of the CDR3 is TGTGCCAGCAGCCGGGACAGAGTTCAGCCCCAGCATTTT.

The CDR3 sequence: CASSQVDRGTEAFF. In DNA form, the CDR3 reads TGTGCCAGCAGCCAAGTGGATCGAGGGACTGAAGCTTTCTTT. The chain recombines TRBV14 with TRBJ1-1; D is ambiguous. This CDR3 contains 14 residues. V lost 1 base and J 5 bases, leaving 11 bases between the germline ends. The V gene's germline CDR1 is SGHDN and CDR2 FVKESK.

This clone occurred a few times. The chain employs TRBV28 and TRBJ1-5; 7 positions agree with TRBD1. V was clipped by 4 bases and J by 4 bases; unmatched bases: 10. The CDR3 runs 16 residues. CDR1 and CDR2 (germline): MDHEN, SYDVKM. CDR3 protein: CASSSGQNLPNQPQHF. CDR3 DNA: TGTGCCAGCAGTTCGGGACAGAACCTCCCGAATCAGCCCCAGCATTTT.

This CDR3 is CASKLEEGYTF. DNA of the CDR3: TGTGCCAGCAAGCTCGAGGAGGGCTACACCTTC. J is TRBJ1-2 and V is TRBV2; the D is unclear. V was pared by 7 bases and J by 8 bases, with 11 bases between. This CDR3 spans 11 amino acids. Per the germline V gene, CDR1 is SNHLY and CDR2 is FYNNEI.

The rearrangement joins TRBV11-2 to TRBJ1-6; D may be TRBD1 (6 bases). The CDR3 spans 11 residues. In germline, CDR1 is SGHAT, CDR2 FQNNGV. Between the trimmed V and J ends, which lost 5 bases and 19 bases, there was a span of 15 bases. CDR3 DNA sequence: TGTGCCAGCAGCGCCCGGGGGGGCCCTCACTTT. As protein: CASSARGGPHF. Variable domain in full (rest from reference TRBV11-2 and TRBJ1-6): EAGVAQSPRYKIIEKRQSVAFWCNPISGHATLYWYQQILGQGPKLLIQFQNNGVVDDSQLPKDRFSAERLKGVDSTLKIQPAKLEDSAVYLCASSARGGPHFGNGTRLTVT.

The chain links TRBV18 to TRBJ1-6; D might be TRBD1 (5 bases). V was clipped by 4 bases and J by 10 bases, with 11 bases between them. Germline V gene data show CDR1 as KGHSH and CDR2 as LQKENI. This CDR3 has 13 residues. CDR3 sequence reads: CASSQDMRSPLHF. The CDR3 DNA reads TGTGCCAGCTCACAGGACATGAGATCACCCCTCCACTTT.

The CDR3 coding sequence is TGTGCCAGCACCCTCGGGGGGCCAAAGCCCTACAATGAGCAGTTCTTC. Translated, it gives CASTLGGPKPYNEQFF. J is TRBJ2-1 and V is TRBV7-8, with a tentative D call TRBD2 (7 bases). Germline-derived CDR1 and CDR2 are SGHVS and FQNEAQ. The CDR3 length is 16 residues. The germline V and J ends were trimmed by 7 bases and 2 bases, with 18 bases remaining between them.

The chain has TRBV6-5 and TRBJ2-7; perhaps TRBD1 as D (6 bases). The CDR3 consists of 12 residues. Between the trimmed V and J ends, which lost 5 bases and 6 bases, there was a span of 11 bases. Germline V gives CDR1 MNHEY, CDR2 SVGAGI. CDR3 residues: CASSQQGSEQYV. The CDR3 nucleotides are TGTGCCAGCAGTCAACAGGGTTCCGAGCAGTACGTC.

This rearrangement joins TRBV14 to TRBJ1-2, with TRBD1 identical over 9 bases. V trimming: 4 bases; J trimming: 2 bases; junction bases outside the gene matches: 5. CDR3 length equals 15 residues. CDR1 is SGHDN, CDR2 FVKESK, per germline. DNA for the CDR3: TGTGCCAGCAGCCGGGGCACAGGGGGCAACTATGGCTACACCTTC. It is translated as CASSRGTGGNYGYTF.

The V and J genes are TRBV4-3 and TRBJ2-3; possibly TRBD1 for D (6 bases). The CDR3 has 17 residues. In germline, CDR1 is LGHNA, CDR2 YSLEER. Trimming removed 0 bases at V and 1 base at J, with 14 bases between. The CDR3 bases are TGCGCCAGCAGCCAAGATCTTTGGGGGCTGGGCACAGATACGCAGTATTTT. Protein product: CASSQDLWGLGTDTQYF.

V is TRBV5-6 and J is TRBJ2-5; possibly TRBD2 for D (6 bases). The CDR3 has 14 residues. Trimming left V 4 bases short and J 3 bases short, with 13 bases between. From germline, CDR1 is SGHDT and CDR2 YYEEEE. The DNA of the CDR3 is TGTGCCAGCAGCCGGAGGGGAACTAAAGAGACCCAGTACTTC. This gives the protein CASSRRGTKETQYF. The variable domain in full, completed from reference TRBV5-6 and TRBJ2-5, reads DAGVTQSPTHLIKTRGQQVTLRCSPKSGHDTVSWYQQALGQGPQFIFQYYEEEERQRGNFPDRFSGHQFPNYSSELNVNALLLGDSALYLCASSRRGTKETQYFGPGTRLLVL.

CDR3 nucleotide sequence: TGTGCCAGCAGCCAAGCGGACAGGGTACAGACCCAGTACTTC. It codes for CASSQADRVQTQYF. This chain connects TRBV3-1 (or the pseudogene TRBV3-2) to TRBJ2-5, with 8 bases aligning to TRBD1. The germline CDR1 and CDR2 sequences are LGHDT and YNNKEL (reference sequence). This CDR3 has 14 amino acids. J was trimmed by 6 bases and V by 1 base; bases with no gene match: 4.

V usage is TRBV6-6 and J usage is TRBJ2-1, with a weak D call TRBD1 (5 bases). Germline lookup yields CDR1 MNHNY and CDR2 SVGAGI (reference sequence). The ends were cut back, 0 bases at V and 6 bases at J, with 6 bases in the middle. The CDR3 consists of 13 residues. This CDR3 is CASSYSQGNEQFF. In nucleotides, the CDR3 is TGTGCCAGCAGTTACTCGCAGGGCAATGAGCAGTTCTTC.

The chain employs TRBV6-6 and TRBJ1-5; 9 bases align to TRBD1. Unmatched junction bases numbered 9, after V lost 6 bases and J lost 6 bases. The CDR3 loop spans 15 amino acids. Germline V gene sequence: CDR1 MNHNY, CDR2 SVGAGI (reference sequence). CDR3 in amino acids: CASSPQGATIQPQHF. In nucleotides, the CDR3 is TGTGCCAGCAGCCCACAGGGGGCAACGATTCAGCCCCAGCATTTT.

The chain carries TRBV27 and TRBJ1-1; no reliable D call. The CDR3 is made up of 14 amino acids. Germline V gives CDR1 MNHEY, CDR2 SMNVEV (reference sequence). V was clipped by 1 base and J by 5 bases, with 11 bases between them. CDR3: CASSLYVSGTEAFF. The DNA of the CDR3 is TGTGCCAGCAGTTTATATGTCAGCGGGACTGAAGCTTTCTTT.

The chain employs TRBV5-1 and TRBJ2-5, with TRBD2 matching 11 bases. The CDR3 is 18 amino acids. V was pared by 4 bases and J by 5 bases, with 16 bases of the junction left unmatched. Germline lookup yields CDR1 SGHRS and CDR2 YFSETQ. In DNA, the CDR3 is TGCGCCAGCAGCCCGTACAGTGGGCTAGCGGGGGGTAGGGAGACCCAGTACTTC. Protein product: CASSPYSGLAGGRETQYF. Using reference TRBV5-1 and TRBJ2-5 for the parts outside the CDR3, the full variable domain is KAGVTQTPRYLIKTRGQQVTLSCSPISGHRSVSWYQQTPGQGLQFLFEYFSETQRNKGNFPGRFSGRQFSNSRSEMNVSTLELGDSALYLCASSPYSGLAGGRETQYFGPGTRLLVL.

This chain connects TRBV5-1 to TRBJ2-1; 7 positions match TRBD1. Germline CDR1 and CDR2: SGHRS and YFSETQ. The CDR3 is 13 residues long. Trimming cost V 4 bases and J 4 bases; bases outside gene matches: 2. CDR3 sequence: CASSPGQYNEQFF. In DNA form, the CDR3 reads TGCGCCAGCAGCCCGGGACAGTACAATGAGCAGTTCTTC.

The sample holds one count of this clone. The chain couples TRBV6-5 to TRBJ1-5, with D possibly being TRBD1 (5 bases). CDR1 and CDR2 (germline): MNHEY, SVGAGI. The ends were cut back, 2 bases at V and 3 bases at J, with 8 bases in the middle. The CDR3 length is 14 residues. Here the CDR3 DNA reads TGTGCCAGCAGTTACGACAGACTCAATCAGCCCCAGCATTTT. Its protein product is CASSYDRLNQPQHF.

The chain joins TRBV2 to TRBJ2-1, with 7 bases fitting TRBD1. Germline CDR1 is SNHLY and CDR2 is FYNNEI. This CDR3 has 13 amino acids. V was clipped by 7 bases and J by 4 bases; unmatched bases: 4. CDR3: CASTRTGYNEQFF. CDR3 nucleotide sequence: TGTGCCAGCACCAGGACAGGATACAATGAGCAGTTCTTC.

For the CDR3, the DNA is TGCGCCAGCAGCTTGGACAGCCAGGGTGGCTACACCTTC. Its translation is CASSLDSQGGYTF. The chain is built from TRBV5-1 and TRBJ1-2; D might be TRBD1 (5 bases). Germline V CDR1 and CDR2: SGHRS, YFSETQ. The length of the CDR3 is 13 residues. V was clipped by 0 bases and J by 7 bases, with 10 bases between them. The variable domain in full, completed from reference TRBV5-1 and TRBJ1-2, reads KAGVTQTPRYLIKTRGQQVTLSCSPISGHRSVSWYQQTPGQGLQFLFEYFSETQRNKGNFPGRFSGRQFSNSRSEMNVSTLELGDSALYLCASSLDSQGGYTFGSGTRLTVV.

On this clone: The junction and the germline gene differ at one end; a read error may be behind it. V is TRBV7-6 and J is TRBJ2-1; D not resolved. There are 13 residues in the CDR3. Germline CDR1 SGHVS, CDR2 FNYEAQ. The CDR3 spells CASTLGPYNEQFF. The CDR3 bases are TGTGCCAGCACCTTAGGGCCTTACAATGAGCAGTTCTTC. The full variable domain, its missing parts supplied by reference TRBV7-6 and TRBJ2-1, is GAGVSQSPRYKVTKRGQDVALRCDPISGHVSLYWYRQALGQGPEFLTYFNYEAQQDKSGLPNDRFSAERPEGSISTLTIQRTEQRDSAMYRCASTLGPYNEQFFGPGTRLTVL.

The chain uses TRBV7-2 and TRBJ2-5; a possible D gene is TRBD2 (7 bases). V lost 5 bases to trimming and J lost 4 bases, with 17 bases between them. Germline CDR1 SGHTA, CDR2 FQGNSA. This CDR3 has 15 residues. This CDR3 is CASSQTGGGRETQYF. In DNA, the CDR3 is TGTGCCAGCAGCCAGACCGGCGGGGGCAGAGAGACCCAGTACTTC.

Written as DNA, the CDR3 is TGTGCCAGCAGCTTAGGGGGACTAGCGGGGAATGAGCAGTTCTTC. It yields the protein CASSLGGLAGNEQFF. The chain is built from TRBV7-9 and TRBJ2-1; 13 bases agree with TRBD2. Germline V gives CDR1 SEHNR, CDR2 FQNEAQ (reference sequence). V trimming: 1 base; J trimming: 7 bases; junction bases outside the gene matches: 1. The CDR3 sequence is 15 residues long.

This rearrangement joins TRBV19 to TRBJ1-2; 8 bases agree with TRBD1. The V gene end was trimmed by 7 bases and the J gene end by 8 bases; junction bases not matched to a gene: 15. This CDR3 has 15 residues. Germline values: CDR1 LNHDA, CDR2 SQIVND (reference sequence). The CDR3 here is CASTARGTGEWGYTF. The CDR3 bases are TGTGCCAGTACCGCGCGCGGGACAGGAGAGTGGGGCTACACCTTC.

This sequence joins TRBV28 and TRBJ2-1, with 7 bases fitting TRBD2. The junction had 12 bases not matched to a gene; V was cut back by 3 bases and J by 7 bases. Germline V gene data show CDR1 as MDHEN and CDR2 as SYDVKM. CDR3 length equals 16 residues. CDR3 nucleotide sequence: TGTGCCAGCAGTTTGTACGACCGCGGGGGTTGGAATGAGCAGTTCTTC. Protein sequence: CASSLYDRGGWNEQFF.

The rearrangement uses TRBV7-9 and TRBJ2-5, with D perhaps matching TRBD2 (5 bases). There are 13 residues in the CDR3. CDR1 is SEHNR and CDR2 is FQNEAQ in the germline V gene (reference sequence). Trimming stripped 2 bases from V and 5 bases from J, with 9 bases between. The CDR3 DNA sequence: TGTGCCAGCAGCTTACTAGCTGGGGAGACCCAGTACTTC. Translating gives CASSLLAGETQYF.

The chain couples TRBV10-3 to TRBJ2-3; no definite D call. Germline V gene sequence: CDR1 ENHRY, CDR2 SYGVKD. This CDR3 is 14 amino acids long. V lost 8 bases and J lost 0, with 12 bases in between. CDR3 loop: CAIGDSPSTDTQYF. DNA for the CDR3: TGTGCCATCGGAGATAGCCCAAGCACAGATACGCAGTATTTT.